This T cell receptor beta chain is from a study of blood T cells in healthy people across ages. The study's findings and limits: In long-lived donors, naive CD4+ cell counts and diversity exceeded those of aged donors. Possibly confounding the expanded clonotype changes was the fact that donor CMV status was unknown.

PCR was performed a second time for about 6 to 12 cycles using a sample-barcoded 5' primer and a J-beta primer mix. Researchers report that a template-switch adaptor with 12 random nucleotides tagged each cDNA molecule. From the 5' RACE reads, TCRdb called clonotypes with MiXCR, one entry per CDR3 protein. The sample contains some 1.6 million distinct CDR3 sequences, about 32% of which appear only once. Germline V gives CDR1 ENHRY, CDR2 SYGVKD. Between the trimmed V and J ends, which lost 11 bases and 0 bases, there was a span of 11 bases. This CDR3 spans 13 amino acids. This clonotype came up a few times. Its antigen remains unidentified.

This sequence originates from a woman in her twenties or thirties in good health. The chain recombines TRBV10-3 with TRBJ2-1, with D hard to call. Sequenced: blood. The CDR3 here is CAAGRASYNEQFF. In nucleotides, the CDR3 is TGTGCCGCTGGAAGAGCCTCCTACAATGAGCAGTTCTTC.